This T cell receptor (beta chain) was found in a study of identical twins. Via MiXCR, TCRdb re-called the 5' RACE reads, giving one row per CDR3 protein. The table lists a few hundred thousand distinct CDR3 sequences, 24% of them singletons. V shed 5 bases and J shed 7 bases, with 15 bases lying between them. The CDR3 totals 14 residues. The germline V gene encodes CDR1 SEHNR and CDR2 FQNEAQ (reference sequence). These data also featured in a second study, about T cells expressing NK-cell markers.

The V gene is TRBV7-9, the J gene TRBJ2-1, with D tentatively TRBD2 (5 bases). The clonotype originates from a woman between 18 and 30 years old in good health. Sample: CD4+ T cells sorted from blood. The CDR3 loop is CASSRSGFRNEQFF. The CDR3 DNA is TGTGCCAGCAGCCGAAGCGGATTTAGAAATGAGCAGTTCTTC.